One sample yielded the 14 T cell receptor beta chains listed below, sequenced in a study of blood T cell repertoires in COVID-19 (dated by TCRdb to about 2020). Libraries were built with the immunoSEQ multiplex PCR assay. TCRdb provides this immuneACCESS table in a form limited to in-frame rearrangements. Some clones are lacking; in checked studies, under half of them reflect an unresolved V gene, and why the rest are absent is not known. This sample holds 90,000 to 100,000 clones; 70% to 90% were observed only once. Approximately 4.5% of the sample belongs to the ten largest clones. Sequences were obtained from peripheral blood. These TCRs come from a man in his 70s with acute or convalescent COVID-19.

The V call is TRBV5-1, the J call TRBJ2-1; D might be TRBD1 (5 bases). Germline-derived CDR1 and CDR2 are SGHRS and YFSETQ. This CDR3 comprises 15 residues. Trimming took 0 bases from V and 4 from J, leaving 11 bases between them. DNA for the CDR3: TGCGCCAGCAGCTTGGAGTCCCGACAGTACAATGAGCAGTTCTTC. Translating gives CASSLESRQYNEQFF.

V usage is TRBV3-1 (or the pseudogene TRBV3-2) and J usage is TRBJ2-1, with a tentative D call TRBD1 (5 bases). V was trimmed by 0 bases and J by 4 bases, leaving 10 bases between them. In germline, CDR1 is LGHDT, CDR2 YNNKEL (reference sequence). This CDR3 contains 15 residues. CDR3 amino acids: CASSQDRQGYNEQFF. CDR3 sequence (DNA): TGTGCCAGCAGCCAAGATCGCCAGGGTTACAATGAGCAGTTCTTC.

The chain has TRBV7-8 and TRBJ1-6; 7 bases are a match to TRBD1. The junction had 9 bases not matched to a gene; V was cut back by 4 bases and J by 9 bases. Germline V lookup: CDR1 SGHVS, CDR2 FQNEAQ. The CDR3 consists of 15 residues. In nucleotides, the CDR3 is TGTGCCAGCAGCTCGACAGGGACTTCGAGTTCACCCCTCCACTTT. Translation gives CASSSTGTSSSPLHF.

The chain is built from TRBV5-4 and TRBJ2-3, with TRBD2 identical over 7 bases. The length of the CDR3 is 18 residues. J lost 0 bases, V lost 0 bases, and 10 bases had no gene match. Germline CDR1 SGHNT, CDR2 YYREEE (reference sequence). Written as DNA, the CDR3 is TGTGCCAGCAGCTTGGATGATGGGGGGGACCCTAGCACAGATACGCAGTATTTT. Translated, it gives CASSLDDGGDPSTDTQYF.

The chain carries TRBV28 and TRBJ2-3; 12 bases align to TRBD2. The CDR3 runs to 16 residues. Per germline, CDR1 MDHEN and CDR2 SYDVKM. The junction had 7 bases not matched to a gene; V was cut back by 6 bases and J by 3 bases. The chain's CDR3 is CASRRTTSGGTDTQYF. Here the CDR3 DNA reads TGTGCCAGCAGGCGTACGACTAGCGGGGGAACAGATACGCAGTATTTT.

This sequence joins TRBV12-5 and TRBJ1-6; 8 nucleotides agree with TRBD1. CDR3 length: 15 amino acids. Germline V gene lookup returns CDR1 LGHNT and CDR2 FRNRAP. V trimming: 2 bases; J trimming: 6 bases; junction bases outside the gene matches: 3. In DNA form, the CDR3 reads TGTGCTAGTGGTTTGATGACAGGGGTTAATTCACCCCTCCACTTT. As protein: CASGLMTGVNSPLHF.

The rearrangement uses TRBV5-1 and TRBJ2-4; TRBD2 might be the D (6 bases). V lost 0 bases, J lost 4 bases, and 11 bases lay in between. The CDR3 contains 15 residues. The germline CDR1 and CDR2 sequences are SGHRS and YFSETQ. CDR3: CASSLGVAAKNIQYF. As DNA, the CDR3 is TGCGCCAGCAGCTTGGGGGTAGCGGCAAAAAACATTCAGTACTTC.

J is TRBJ1-5 and V is TRBV28, with a weak D call TRBD1 (5 bases). The V and J ends lost 3 bases and 6 bases respectively, with 12 bases between them. CDR3 length equals 14 residues. Germline V gene data show CDR1 as MDHEN and CDR2 as SYDVKM. CDR3 amino acids: CASSFGGGFQPQHF. CDR3 DNA: TGTGCCAGCAGTTTTGGCGGGGGGTTTCAGCCCCAGCATTTT.

The chain links TRBV10-1 to TRBJ2-2, with a possible D match to TRBD2 (5 bases). The CDR3 length is 13 residues. The V end lost 4 bases, the J end lost 6 bases, and 9 bases lay between the germline ends. The V gene's germline CDR1 is WNHNN and CDR2 SYGVQD (reference sequence). CDR3 in amino acids: CASSVHGAGELFF. The CDR3 DNA is TGCGCCAGCAGTGTTCACGGGGCCGGGGAGCTGTTTTTT.

This rearrangement joins TRBV28 to TRBJ2-7, with TRBD1 as a possible D gene (5 bases). The CDR3 totals 13 residues. Trimming pared 2 bases from V and 4 bases from J, leaving 9 bases between. Germline V gene data show CDR1 as MDHEN and CDR2 as SYDVKM. The CDR3: CASSLEGVYEQYV. DNA of the CDR3: TGTGCCAGCAGTTTAGAAGGGGTTTACGAGCAGTACGTC.

For this clone: One end of the junction does not line up with germline, which may come from a read error. The CDR3 loop reads CAWSVGQTSSYEQCF. DNA of the CDR3: TGTGCCTGGAGTGTGGGACAGACCAGCTCCTACGAGCAGTGCTTC. The V call is TRBV30, the J call TRBJ2-7; 7 bases are shared with TRBD1. The CDR3 length is 15 residues. Germline loops: CDR1 GTSNPN, CDR2 SVGIG (reference sequence). Looking up the rest from reference TRBV30 and TRBJ2-7 gives the full variable domain: SQTIHQWPATLVQPVGSPLSLECTVEGTSNPNLYWYRQAAGRGLQLLFYSVGIGQISSEVPQNLSASRPQDRQFILSSKKLLLSDSGFYLCAWSVGQTSSYEQCFGPGTRLTVT.

This sequence joins TRBV6-6 and TRBJ2-4, with TRBD2 matching over 8 bases. J gave up 6 bases and V 6 bases, and 7 bases lay outside the gene matches. CDR1 is MNHNY, CDR2 SVGAGI, per germline (reference sequence). The CDR3 is 14 amino acids. In DNA, the CDR3 is TGTGCCAGCAGCCGGGGGGGAGGTGGAAACATTCAGTACTTC. Protein sequence: CASSRGGGGNIQYF.

DNA of the CDR3: TGTGCCAGTAGTCCAACGACAGGGGAGTCTGGAAACACCATATATTTT. Amino acid sequence: CASSPTTGESGNTIYF. The chain couples TRBV19 to TRBJ1-3; 8 positions match TRBD1. The V gene end was trimmed by 5 bases and the J gene end by 1 base; junction bases not matched to a gene: 7. Germline CDR1 is LNHDA and CDR2 is SQIVND (reference sequence). CDR3 length equals 16 residues.

The rearrangement uses TRBV6-5 and TRBJ1-5; D call uncertain. CDR3 length: 13 residues. V lost 8 bases and J lost 4, with 12 bases in between. From germline, CDR1 is MNHEY and CDR2 SVGAGI. The CDR3 sequence: CASSVRKNQPQHF. CDR3 in DNA: TGTGCCAGCTCTGTGAGAAAAAATCAGCCCCAGCATTTT.